This note documents a single T cell receptor beta chain sequence. Its matching antigen is unknown. The primer mix had 60 Vbeta and 13 Jbeta primers. Generated by immunoSEQ multiplex PCR, the TCRdb table keeps only in-frame clones and is missing some. Of about 120,000 clones in the sample, over 70% were seen once. Germline V gives CDR1 SNHLY, CDR2 FYNNEI. V was clipped by 5 bases and J by 0 bases, with 11 bases between them. This CDR3 contains 15 residues. The sample belongs to a study of cytomegalovirus exposure and HLA in healthy donors. Study-wide results and caveats: Later analysis placed DRB1 highest and HLA-C lowest in TCR association rates, which differed by HLA locus. A later analysis linked a missense DCLRE1C variant to TCR beta V- and J-gene trimming.

The clonotype originates from a female donor in good health and CMV-seropositive. Specimen: PBMCs. The genes are TRBV2 and TRBJ1-3; D gene ambiguous. The CDR3 here is CASSFDTASGNTIYF. The DNA of the CDR3 is TGTGCCAGCAGTTTCGACACGGCCTCTGGAAACACCATATATTTT. Filled out from reference TRBV2 and TRBJ1-3, the complete variable domain reads EPEVTQTPSHQVTQMGQEVILRCVPISNHLYFYWYRQILGQKVEFLVSFYNNEISEKSEIFDDQFSVERPDGSNFTLKIRSTKLEDSAMYFCASSFDTASGNTIYFGEGSWLTVV.